Following are 6 T cell receptor beta chains from one sample sequenced in a study of blood T cell repertoires in COVID-19. This table comes from immunoSEQ multiplex PCR, and its TCRdb copy is limited to in-frame clones, with some not included. Found here are under 120,000 clones, about 88% of them singletons; the top ten hold 2.1%. The sequenced material came from peripheral blood. All receptors come from a human donor in a cohort sampled during active COVID-19.

Concerning this clone itself: The sample holds other DNA sequences that translate to the same CDR3. The rearrangement uses TRBV9 and TRBJ2-2; D gene uncertain. Germline lookup yields CDR1 SGDLS and CDR2 YYNGEE. CDR3 length: 14 amino acids. V lost 2 bases and J lost 1, with 6 bases in between. Written as DNA, the CDR3 is TGTGCCAGCAGCGTTACGGGGAACACCGGGGAGCTGTTTTTT. It encodes CASSVTGNTGELFF.

V gene TRBV3-1 (or the pseudogene TRBV3-2) combines with J gene TRBJ1-1; 8 nucleotides line up with TRBD1. CDR1 and CDR2 (germline): LGHDT, YNNKEL (reference sequence). V trimming: 2 bases; J trimming: 4 bases; junction bases outside the gene matches: 12. This CDR3 is 17 amino acids long. Written as DNA, the CDR3 is TGTGCCAGCAGCCAACTTACTCGACCACAGGGGGGCACTGAAGCTTTCTTT. Protein: CASSQLTRPQGGTEAFF.

The rearrangement uses TRBV28 and TRBJ1-1; 7 positions match TRBD1. Germline V CDR1 and CDR2: MDHEN, SYDVKM. The CDR3 runs 16 residues. V lost 7 bases to trimming and J lost 3 bases; unmatched junction nucleotides: 14. The CDR3 reads CASTSPVGQGDTEAFF. CDR3 DNA: TGTGCCAGCACCTCTCCGGTGGGGCAGGGGGACACTGAAGCTTTCTTT.

The rearrangement uses TRBV15 and TRBJ2-3, with 10 bases fitting TRBD2. Germline loops: CDR1 LNHNV, CDR2 YYDKDF (reference sequence). The CDR3 runs to 15 residues. Unmatched junction bases numbered 4, after V lost 5 bases and J lost 2 bases. The CDR3 here is CATSAGTSATDTQYF. The DNA of the CDR3 is TGTGCCACCAGCGCCGGGACTAGCGCCACAGATACGCAGTATTTT. Full variable domain (remainder filled in from reference TRBV15 and TRBJ2-3): DAMVIQNPRYQVTQFGKPVTLSCSQTLNHNVMYWYQQKSSQAPKLLFHYYDKDFNNEADTPDNFQSRRPNTSFCFLDIRSPGLGDTAMYLCATSAGTSATDTQYFGPGTRLTVL.

CDR3 sequence (DNA): TGTGCCTGGAGTGCTGGACTAGCTTCCAATGAGCAGTTCTTC. It codes for CAWSAGLASNEQFF. This chain uses TRBV30 with TRBJ2-1, with 8 nucleotides matching TRBD2. Losses at the gene ends were 1 base for V and 6 bases for J; bases not matched to a gene: 5. CDR1 is GTSNPN, CDR2 SVGIG, per germline (reference sequence). CDR3 length: 14 amino acids.

The chain has TRBV6-6 and TRBJ1-1; D uncertain. The ends were cut back, 0 bases at V and 0 bases at J, with 5 bases in the middle. The CDR3 runs 14 residues. From germline, CDR1 is MNHNY and CDR2 SVGAGI (reference sequence). Written as DNA, the CDR3 is TGTGCCAGCAGTTACTCAGAGCTGAACACTGAAGCTTTCTTT. Translation: CASSYSELNTEAFF.